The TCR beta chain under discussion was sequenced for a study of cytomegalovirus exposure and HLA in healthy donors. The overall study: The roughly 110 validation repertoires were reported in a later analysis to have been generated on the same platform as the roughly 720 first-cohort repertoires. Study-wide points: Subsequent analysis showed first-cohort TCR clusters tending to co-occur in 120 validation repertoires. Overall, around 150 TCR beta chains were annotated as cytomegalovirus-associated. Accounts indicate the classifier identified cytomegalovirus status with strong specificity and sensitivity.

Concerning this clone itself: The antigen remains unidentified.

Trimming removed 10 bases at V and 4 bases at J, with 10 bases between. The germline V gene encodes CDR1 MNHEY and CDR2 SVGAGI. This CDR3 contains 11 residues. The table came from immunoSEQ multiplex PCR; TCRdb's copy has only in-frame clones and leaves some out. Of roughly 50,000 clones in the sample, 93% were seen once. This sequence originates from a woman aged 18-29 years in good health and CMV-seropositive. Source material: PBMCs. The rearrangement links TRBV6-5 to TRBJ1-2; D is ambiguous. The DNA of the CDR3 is TGTGCCACCGGGGAGGGCTATGGCTACACCTTC. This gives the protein CATGEGYGYTF.